This entry lists 21 T cell receptor beta chains sequenced from one sample in a study of siplizumab effects on memory and regulatory T cells. Some clones are missing from TCRdb's copy, which holds only in-frame ones; the method was immunoSEQ multiplex PCR. This table holds nearly 85,000 clones, roughly 87% found once. Sequencing was done on a sample of Tregs sorted from blood. The source of these receptors is a human donor in good health.

The V call is TRBV5-6, the J call TRBJ2-3; TRBD1 matches 8 bases. V lost 4 bases and J lost 3; bases outside the gene matches: 4. CDR3 length: 14 residues. CDR1 and CDR2 (germline): SGHDT, YYEEEE. The CDR3 reads CASSPGTGTDTQYF. In nucleotides, the CDR3 is TGTGCCAGCAGCCCGGGGACAGGAACAGATACGCAGTATTTT.

V gene TRBV7-8 combines with J gene TRBJ1-6; no definite D call. V lost 5 bases and J lost 7, with 18 bases in between. The CDR3 sequence is 16 residues long. CDR1 and CDR2 from the germline V gene are SGHVS and FQNEAQ. CDR3 DNA: TGTGCCAGCAGCACTCTGGCCCAGGCGGGGAATTCACCCCTCCACTTT. Protein: CASSTLAQAGNSPLHF.

This chain connects TRBV27 to TRBJ2-2; TRBD2 matches at 11 bases. Trimming at V came to 2 bases and at J to 6 bases, leaving 5 bases not matched to a gene. CDR1 is MNHEY, CDR2 SMNVEV, per germline (reference sequence). CDR3 length: 16 amino acids. CDR3 nucleotide sequence: TGTGCCAGCAGTTTACGGCTAGCGGGGGGTGCCGGGGAGCTGTTTTTT. It codes for CASSLRLAGGAGELFF.

V is TRBV11-3 and J is TRBJ2-3; D gene unclear. With 1 base removed from V and 0 bases from J, the gap between germline ends came to 8 bases. Germline lookup yields CDR1 SGHNT and CDR2 YENEEA. The CDR3 extends over 15 amino acids. CDR3 sequence reads: CASSLGSASTDTQYF. CDR3 nucleotide sequence: TGTGCCAGCAGCTTAGGCTCGGCGAGCACAGATACGCAGTATTTT.

This clone appeared once. The chain combines TRBV27 with TRBJ1-1, with no clear D. The V gene lost 4 bases and the J gene lost 1 base, with 7 bases spanning the gap. Germline V lookup: CDR1 MNHEY, CDR2 SMNVEV (reference sequence). This CDR3 is built from 13 residues. CDR3 sequence (DNA): TGTGCCAGCAGTTACCAGTCGAACACTGAAGCTTTCTTT. Its protein product is CASSYQSNTEAFF.

V and J are TRBV15 and TRBJ2-1, with 7 nucleotides matching TRBD1. J was trimmed by 6 bases and V by 5 bases; bases with no gene match: 4. This CDR3 has 13 residues. CDR1 is LNHNV, CDR2 YYDKDF, per germline (reference sequence). The DNA of the CDR3 is TGTGCCACCAGCGGACAGGCGTTCAATGAGCAGTTCTTC. Translating gives CATSGQAFNEQFF.

The chain is built from TRBV7-6 and TRBJ2-3, with D possibly being TRBD1 or TRBD2 (6 bases each). Germline loops: CDR1 SGHVS, CDR2 FNYEAQ. The CDR3 totals 16 residues. V shed 5 bases and J shed 2 bases, with 17 bases lying between them. Here the CDR3 reads CASSRIEGGFTDTQYF. The CDR3 bases are TGTGCCAGCAGCCGAATAGAGGGGGGATTCACAGATACGCAGTATTTT. The entire variable domain, with the rest obtained from reference TRBV7-6 and TRBJ2-3, is as follows: GAGVSQSPRYKVTKRGQDVALRCDPISGHVSLYWYRQALGQGPEFLTYFNYEAQQDKSGLPNDRFSAERPEGSISTLTIQRTEQRDSAMYRCASSRIEGGFTDTQYFGPGTRLTVL.

Written as DNA, the CDR3 is TGCAGTGCCGAGGGCAGGGCTGAAGCTTTCTTT. Protein product: CSAEGRAEAFF. The chain uses TRBV20-1 and TRBJ1-1, with a weak D call TRBD1 (5 bases). Germline V gives CDR1 DFQATT, CDR2 SNEGSKA (reference sequence). The V gene lost 6 bases and the J gene lost 6 bases, with 11 bases spanning the gap. This CDR3 region has 11 residues.

This chain uses TRBV25-1 with TRBJ1-4; 8 positions match TRBD1. The CDR3 runs 13 residues. J was trimmed by 5 bases and V by 6 bases; bases with no gene match: 2. From germline, CDR1 is MGHDK and CDR2 SYGVNS. The DNA of the CDR3 is TGTGCCAGCAGAAGGACAGGGAATGAAAAACTGTTTTTT. Residues: CASRRTGNEKLFF.

The chain is built from TRBV9 and TRBJ1-2; D gene uncertain. V lost 5 bases to trimming and J lost 4 bases, with 15 bases between them. The CDR3 extends over 14 amino acids. Per the germline V gene, CDR1 is SGDLS and CDR2 is YYNGEE. The CDR3 DNA follows: TGTGCCAGCAGTCCTCGGACGGACGGCTATGGCTACACCTTC. Residues: CASSPRTDGYGYTF.

V and J are TRBV4-2 and TRBJ2-2, with TRBD1 matching over 9 bases. The CDR3 is 19 residues long. CDR1 and CDR2 from the germline V gene are LGHNA and YNFKEQ. The junction had 15 bases not matched to a gene; V was cut back by 0 bases and J by 7 bases. The CDR3 coding sequence is TGTGCCAGCAGCCAAGATAAGGGGACATGGGGACAGGGAGGCGGGGAGCTGTTTTTT. It translates to CASSQDKGTWGQGGGELFF.

Only a few counts were recorded for this clone. This chain links TRBV28 with TRBJ1-1; TRBD1 matches 7 bases. V gave up 6 bases and J gave up 0 bases; unmatched junction bases: 4. CDR3 length: 14 amino acids. Germline-derived CDR1 and CDR2 are MDHEN and SYDVKM. CDR3 sequence (DNA): TGTGCCAGCAGGGGGACAGTCATGAACACTGAAGCTTTCTTT. Encoded protein: CASRGTVMNTEAFF.

This chain connects TRBV30 to TRBJ1-1; D might be TRBD1 (6 bases). Trimming left V 1 base short and J 7 bases short, with 10 bases between. CDR1 and CDR2 (germline): GTSNPN, SVGIG (reference sequence). The CDR3 runs to 12 residues. This CDR3 reads CAWSGGDNEAFF. The CDR3 nucleotides are TGTGCCTGGAGTGGGGGGGACAATGAAGCTTTCTTT.

The rearrangement joins TRBV10-2 to TRBJ2-7; maybe TRBD2 (6 bases). V was pared by 6 bases and J by 1 base, with 10 bases between. The CDR3 totals 13 residues. The germline CDR1 and CDR2 sequences are WSHSY and SAAADI. In nucleotides, the CDR3 is TGCGCCAGCAGGGCGGGGCAGTCCTACGAGCAGTACTTC. Protein: CASRAGQSYEQYF.

This sequence joins TRBV28 and TRBJ2-4, with D hard to call. The CDR3 contains 13 residues. The germline CDR1 and CDR2 sequences are MDHEN and SYDVKM. The ends were cut back, 3 bases at V and 7 bases at J, with 10 bases in the middle. CDR3 coding DNA: TGTGCCAGCAGTTTCGTCCGAGACAACATTCAGTACTTC. Its translation: CASSFVRDNIQYF.

This clone has just one count. This chain links TRBV7-3 with TRBJ1-6; D gene unclear. Germline V CDR1 and CDR2: SGHTA, FQGTGA. This CDR3 comprises 13 residues. Trimming shortened V by 0 bases and J by 11 bases, and 8 bases separated the two germline ends. The CDR3 protein is CASSLTYRAPLHF. The CDR3, as DNA: TGTGCCAGCAGCTTAACCTATCGGGCACCCCTCCACTTT.

V and J are TRBV9 and TRBJ1-1, with unresolved D. Germline V gene data show CDR1 as SGDLS and CDR2 as YYNGEE. V lost 3 bases to trimming and J lost 1 base, with 13 bases between them. The CDR3 has 15 residues. CDR3 residues: CASSAYLTQNTEAFF. For the CDR3, the DNA is TGTGCCAGCAGCGCGTATCTAACCCAGAACACTGAAGCTTTCTTT.

The rearrangement joins TRBV27 to TRBJ2-1, with 15 bases matching TRBD2. V lost 6 bases to trimming and J lost 2 bases; unmatched junction nucleotides: 5. CDR3 length: 17 amino acids. Per germline, CDR1 MNHEY and CDR2 SMNVEV (reference sequence). In DNA, the CDR3 is TGTGCCAGCAGGGGACTAGCGGGGGGAAACCCCTACAATGAGCAGTTCTTC. Protein sequence: CASRGLAGGNPYNEQFF.

This sequence joins TRBV7-9 and TRBJ2-2; possible D gene TRBD1, 6 bases. This CDR3 comprises 15 residues. Trimming shortened V by 7 bases and J by 4 bases, and 16 bases separated the two germline ends. From germline, CDR1 is SEHNR and CDR2 FQNEAQ (reference sequence). CDR3 sequence (DNA): TGTGCCAGCATCTTTACAGGGATGGGCACCGGGGAGCTGTTTTTT. It encodes CASIFTGMGTGELFF.

CDR3 loop: CASRDRGPYGYTF. The CDR3 DNA is TGTGCCAGTCGGGACAGGGGGCCCTATGGCTACACCTTC. V is TRBV19 and J is TRBJ1-2, with 12 bases matching TRBD1. Germline CDR1 is LNHDA and CDR2 is SQIVND (reference sequence). With 8 bases clipped from V and 4 bases from J, the junction kept 2 bases outside the gene matches. The CDR3 covers 13 residues.

This rearrangement joins TRBV9 to TRBJ2-1, with D tentatively TRBD1 (6 bases). CDR1 is SGDLS and CDR2 is YYNGEE in the germline V gene. This CDR3 contains 15 residues. Trimming removed 0 bases at V and 7 bases at J, with 14 bases between. The CDR3 DNA sequence: TGTGCCAGCAGCGTAGTGGGGGCCCTCGAGAATGAGCAGTTCTTC. This encodes CASSVVGALENEQFF.